This T cell receptor beta chain emerged from a study of T cells in Graves' hyperthyroidism and ophthalmopathy. The source material, RNA transcripts, was used to amplify TCR beta CDR3 regions. Using the HTBI primer set, a first-round RT-PCR was run on the TCR CDR3. TCRdb ran MiXCR on the multiplex PCR reads and lists one entry per CDR3 protein. Of roughly 740,000 distinct CDR3 sequences in the sample, around 15% were seen once. This CDR3 has 14 residues. CDR1 is PRHDT, CDR2 FYEKMQ, per germline (reference sequence). The V end lost 4 bases, the J end lost 7 bases, and 16 bases lay between the germline ends.

The source material was blood. V is TRBV13 and J is TRBJ2-5, with D possibly matching TRBD2 (5 bases). The origin of this receptor is a man aged 18 to 29 with Graves' hyperthyroidism. CDR3 sequence: CASSSPGIRGTQYF. CDR3 nucleotides: TGTGCCAGCAGCTCCCCCGGGATACGTGGGACCCAGTACTTC.